The 23 T cell receptor beta chains below were found in one sample sequenced in a study of T-cell memory formation after mild COVID-19. From the 5' RACE reads, TCRdb called clonotypes with MiXCR, one entry per CDR3 protein. The sample yields 260,000 or so distinct CDR3 sequences, 16% seen once. Sample: PBMCs or a T cell subset sorted from them (not recorded which). The receptors here all came from a young man who had mild COVID-19 (a few samples of this study predate the infection). Cell type and time point are not known.

This clonotype has just a few counts. The gene calls are TRBV6-6 and TRBJ1-5; no definite D call. Germline lookup yields CDR1 MNHNY and CDR2 SVGAGI (reference sequence). V was clipped by 7 bases and J by 6 bases, with 13 bases between them. CDR3 length: 13 amino acids. For the CDR3, the DNA is TGTGCCAGCATCTACGGGTCGGGTCAGCCCCAGCATTTT. Translated, it gives CASIYGSGQPQHF.

V is TRBV7-2 and J is TRBJ2-1, with 9 positions matching TRBD2. The V and J ends lost 3 bases and 3 bases, in that order; junction bases with no gene match: 21. CDR3 length: 21 amino acids. Germline V CDR1 and CDR2: SGHTA, FQGNSA. The CDR3 loop reads CASSFPLGERGAVLLYNEQFF. CDR3 coding DNA: TGTGCCAGCAGCTTCCCCCTCGGTGAGCGGGGGGCCGTTCTTCTCTACAATGAGCAGTTCTTC.

This sequence joins TRBV11-2 and TRBJ2-7, with 8 bases lining up with TRBD2. The CDR3 sequence is 12 residues long. Per the germline V gene, CDR1 is SGHAT and CDR2 is FQNNGV. V lost 8 bases to trimming and J lost 3 bases; unmatched junction nucleotides: 3. In DNA, the CDR3 is TGTGCCAGCGAGCGGGGGTACTACGAGCAGTACTTC. It translates to CASERGYYEQYF.

There are a few counts of this clonotype. The rearrangement uses TRBV20-1 and TRBJ1-1, with unresolved D. V dropped 6 bases and J dropped 10 bases, with 27 bases sitting between them. Per the germline V gene, CDR1 is DFQATT and CDR2 is SNEGSKA (reference sequence). CDR3 length: 15 amino acids. The CDR3 DNA is TGCAGTGCGCCCCGCGCGGGGTCCAGTCCCCAGCGAGCTTTCTTT. Amino acid sequence: CSAPRAGSSPQRAFF.

This rearrangement joins TRBV15 to TRBJ1-4; D remains unclear. The V and J ends lost 0 bases and 10 bases respectively, with 18 bases between them. Per germline, CDR1 LNHNV and CDR2 YYDKDF (reference sequence). This CDR3 region has 16 residues. CDR3 DNA sequence: TGTGCCACCAGCAGAGATACCGGGATCCTCGGTCCAAAACTGTTTTTT. Its protein product is CATSRDTGILGPKLFF. Using reference TRBV15 and TRBJ1-4 for the parts outside the CDR3, the full variable domain is DAMVIQNPRYQVTQFGKPVTLSCSQTLNHNVMYWYQQKSSQAPKLLFHYYDKDFNNEADTPDNFQSRRPNTSFCFLDIRSPGLGDTAMYLCATSRDTGILGPKLFFGSGTQLSVL.

V and J are TRBV6-2 or TRBV6-3 and TRBJ1-5; a weak D match, TRBD1 (5 bases). From germline, CDR1 is MNHEY and CDR2 SVGEGT. The CDR3 runs to 15 residues. With 0 bases removed from V and 6 bases from J, the gap between germline ends came to 12 bases. CDR3 region: CASSYSPGGTQPQHF. The CDR3 DNA follows: TGTGCCAGCAGTTACTCCCCGGGGGGGACTCAGCCCCAGCATTTT.

This chain links TRBV15 with TRBJ1-2; D might be TRBD1 (5 bases). The CDR3 extends over 16 amino acids. CDR1 is LNHNV, CDR2 YYDKDF, per germline (reference sequence). V lost 1 base and J 5 bases, leaving 17 bases between the germline ends. CDR3 region: CATSRGDLDSPYGYTF. CDR3 in DNA: TGTGCCACCAGCAGAGGAGACCTCGACAGCCCTTATGGCTACACCTTC.

Written as DNA, the CDR3 is TGTGCCAGCATCCTGGACAGCAACTATGGCTACACCTTC. It encodes CASILDSNYGYTF. The chain combines TRBV6-6 with TRBJ1-2; tentative D call: TRBD1 (6 bases). Trimming left V 7 bases short and J 2 bases short, with 11 bases between. Germline CDR1 is MNHNY and CDR2 is SVGAGI (reference sequence). This CDR3 comprises 13 residues.

This clonotype has only a few counts. The V and J genes are TRBV27 and TRBJ2-2, with D possibly matching TRBD2 (5 bases). Germline V gene sequence: CDR1 MNHEY, CDR2 SMNVEV (reference sequence). The CDR3 sequence is 14 residues long. V was shortened by 3 bases and J by 5 bases, with 10 bases between the two germline ends. The DNA of the CDR3 is TGTGCCAGCAGTTTGGAGTGGGAGACCGGGGAGCTGTTTTTT. Protein sequence: CASSLEWETGELFF.

J is TRBJ2-7 and V is TRBV20-1, with D unclear. Germline V CDR1 and CDR2: DFQATT, SNEGSKA (reference sequence). V dropped 3 bases and J dropped 2 bases, with 11 bases sitting between them. The CDR3 has 13 residues. CDR3: CSASELHPYEQYV. In DNA, the CDR3 is TGCAGTGCTAGTGAACTTCACCCCTACGAGCAGTACGTC.

This clonotype appeared a few times. The V call is TRBV13, the J call TRBJ2-7; 8 bases align to TRBD1. The CDR3 runs to 15 residues. The germline V gene encodes CDR1 PRHDT and CDR2 FYEKMQ (reference sequence). The V segment lost 6 bases and the J segment 3 bases; nucleotides outside the gene matches: 10. The CDR3 bases are TGTGCCAGCAGTACGCAGGGGGCTCAATACTACGAGCAGTACGTC. This gives the protein CASSTQGAQYYEQYV.

The chain has TRBV4-1 and TRBJ1-6; D is possibly TRBD1 (5 bases). CDR1 MGHRA and CDR2 YSYEKL come from the germline V gene. V gave up 2 bases and J gave up 1 base, with 15 bases separating them. CDR3 length: 18 amino acids. The CDR3, as DNA: TGCGCCAGCAGCCAACCCCTCTACAGGAAGTCCTATAATTCACCCCTCCACTTT. It codes for CASSQPLYRKSYNSPLHF.

The rearrangement links TRBV12-3 or TRBV12-4 to TRBJ1-1, with a weak D call TRBD1 (5 bases). The CDR3 totals 14 residues. The germline V and J ends were trimmed by 7 bases and 7 bases, with 19 bases remaining between them. The chain's CDR3 is CASTQRPGKHEAFF. Written as DNA, the CDR3 is TGTGCCAGCACCCAAAGGCCAGGGAAACATGAAGCTTTCTTT.

A few counts support this clonotype. The CDR3 DNA reads as TGTGCCAGCAGGCTGTCGGGGCCGAACACTGAAGCTTTCTTT. It codes for CASRLSGPNTEAFF. The chain combines TRBV25-1 with TRBJ1-1, with D maybe TRBD1 (5 bases). The CDR3 loop spans 14 amino acids. The V end lost 6 bases, the J end lost 1 base, and 12 bases lay between the germline ends. Germline CDR1 is MGHDK and CDR2 is SYGVNS.

This chain connects TRBV7-2 to TRBJ2-5; a possible D gene is TRBD1 (5 bases). The CDR3 spans 16 residues. The germline V gene encodes CDR1 SGHTA and CDR2 FQGNSA. The V end lost 1 base, the J end lost 4 bases, and 16 bases lay between the germline ends. The CDR3 DNA reads as TGTGCCAGCAGCTTAGTTTCCACAGGTCAACGAGAGACCCAGTACTTC. Its protein product is CASSLVSTGQRETQYF. The full variable domain, its missing parts supplied by reference TRBV7-2 and TRBJ2-5, is GAGVSQSPSNKVTEKGKDVELRCDPISGHTALYWYRQSLGQGLEFLIYFQGNSAPDKSGLPSDRFSAERTGGSVSTLTIQRTQQEDSAVYLCASSLVSTGQRETQYFGPGTRLLVL.

The chain joins TRBV7-8 to TRBJ1-6; D gene ambiguous. The V gene lost 3 bases and the J gene lost 6 bases, with 12 bases spanning the gap. Germline assignment: CDR1 SGHVS and CDR2 FQNEAQ. The CDR3 contains 15 residues. DNA for the CDR3: TGTGCCAGCAGCTTCCAGGTCTCCGCTAATTCACCCCTCCACTTT. This gives the protein CASSFQVSANSPLHF.

This clonotype was seen only a few times. The J gene is TRBJ1-1, the V gene TRBV4-1, with 10 positions matching TRBD1. The CDR3 extends over 17 amino acids. CDR1 and CDR2 from the germline V gene are MGHRA and YSYEKL. V trimming: 2 bases; J trimming: 1 base; junction bases outside the gene matches: 7. The CDR3 sequence: CASSQFAGQGPNTEAFF. DNA of the CDR3: TGCGCCAGCAGCCAATTTGCGGGACAGGGGCCGAACACTGAAGCTTTCTTT.

A few counts support this clonotype. V is TRBV7-2 and J is TRBJ2-2; 7 bases are a match to TRBD1. From germline, CDR1 is SGHTA and CDR2 FQGNSA. CDR3 size: 17 residues. The ends lost 5 bases at V and 2 bases at J; junction bases unmatched: 11. CDR3 residues: CASSRPSTGRNTGELFF. In DNA form, the CDR3 reads TGTGCCAGCAGCCGCCCCTCGACAGGGCGTAACACCGGGGAGCTGTTTTTT.

J is TRBJ1-5 and V is TRBV27, with D unclear. The V gene lost 0 bases and the J gene lost 7 bases, with 13 bases spanning the gap. Germline loops: CDR1 MNHEY, CDR2 SMNVEV (reference sequence). The CDR3 consists of 15 residues. The CDR3 region has the DNA TGTGCCAGCAGTTTATCATACCAGCCAGAGCAGCCCCAGCATTTT. Translating gives CASSLSYQPEQPQHF.

At least ten counts were recorded for this clonotype. This sequence joins TRBV7-3 and TRBJ2-2; D ambiguous. Germline V gene data show CDR1 as SGHTA and CDR2 as FQGTGA. Trimming took off 1 base at V and 6 bases at J, with 6 bases between the two ends. The CDR3 runs 13 residues. The DNA of the CDR3 is TGTGCCAGCAGCTTAATTGGACCCGGGGAGCTGTTTTTT. Encoded protein: CASSLIGPGELFF.

In its sample, this clonotype was seen a few times. This chain uses TRBV6-2 or TRBV6-3 with TRBJ1-1, with D hard to call. The V end lost 4 bases, the J end lost 0 bases, and 9 bases lay between the germline ends. The CDR3 covers 14 residues. Germline V gene lookup returns CDR1 MNHEY and CDR2 SVGEGT. The CDR3 nucleotides read TGTGCCAGCAGTTCTCGGGGTCTGAACACTGAAGCTTTCTTT. Residues: CASSSRGLNTEAFF.

V is TRBV6-1 and J is TRBJ1-3, with unresolved D. Germline V lookup: CDR1 MNHNS, CDR2 SASEGT. The CDR3 is made up of 15 amino acids. With 6 bases removed from V and 0 bases from J, the gap between germline ends came to 12 bases. The CDR3 loop reads CASSLTSFSGNTIYF. CDR3 sequence (DNA): TGTGCCAGCAGCCTCACAAGTTTCTCTGGAAACACCATATATTTT.

A few counts support this clonotype. The J gene is TRBJ1-1, the V gene TRBV5-1; TRBD1 is a possible D gene (6 bases). V lost 3 bases to trimming and J lost 3 bases, with 15 bases between them. CDR3 length equals 15 residues. CDR1 SGHRS and CDR2 YFSETQ come from the germline V gene. The CDR3 loop reads CASSSGRGLDTEAFF. The CDR3 bases are TGCGCCAGCAGCTCGGGTCGGGGGCTCGACACTGAAGCTTTCTTT. Based on the CDR3 plus reference TRBV5-1 and TRBJ1-1, the full variable domain is KAGVTQTPRYLIKTRGQQVTLSCSPISGHRSVSWYQQTPGQGLQFLFEYFSETQRNKGNFPGRFSGRQFSNSRSEMNVSTLELGDSALYLCASSSGRGLDTEAFFGQGTRLTVV.